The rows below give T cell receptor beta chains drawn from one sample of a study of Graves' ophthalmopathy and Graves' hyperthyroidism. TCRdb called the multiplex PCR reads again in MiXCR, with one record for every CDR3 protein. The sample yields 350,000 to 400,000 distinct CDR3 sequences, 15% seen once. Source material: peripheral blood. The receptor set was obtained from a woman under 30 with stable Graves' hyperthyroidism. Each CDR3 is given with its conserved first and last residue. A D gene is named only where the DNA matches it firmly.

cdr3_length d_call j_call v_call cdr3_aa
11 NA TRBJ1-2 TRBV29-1 CSVQQGFGYTF
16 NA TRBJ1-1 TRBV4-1 CASSQEPGRRNTEAFF
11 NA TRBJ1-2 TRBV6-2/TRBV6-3 CASSYSMAAFF
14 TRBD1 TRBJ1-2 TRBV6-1 CASSTRDRGGGYTF
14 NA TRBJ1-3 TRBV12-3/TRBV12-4 CASTTTGPGNTIYF
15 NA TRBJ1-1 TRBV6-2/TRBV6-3 CASSYKGRGFTEAFF
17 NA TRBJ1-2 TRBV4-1 CASSQVGRVHPNYGYTF
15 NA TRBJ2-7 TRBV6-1 CASSEIYSTSYEQYF
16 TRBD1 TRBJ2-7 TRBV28 CASSAPQGTVSYEQYF
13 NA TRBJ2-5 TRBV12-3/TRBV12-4 CASRRAIQETQYF
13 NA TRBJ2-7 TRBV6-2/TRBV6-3 CASSRDMRNEQYF
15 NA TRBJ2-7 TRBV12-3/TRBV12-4 CASSRQGGEDYEQYF
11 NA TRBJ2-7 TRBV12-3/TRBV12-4 CASSLRDEQYF
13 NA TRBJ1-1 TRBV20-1 CSARGNPGSEAFF
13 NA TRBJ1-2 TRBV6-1 CASRQTANYGYTF
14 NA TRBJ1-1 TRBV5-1 CASSLGDLNTEAFF
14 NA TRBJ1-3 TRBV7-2 CASSFVGAGNTIYF
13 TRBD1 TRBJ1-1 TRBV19 CASSMGPGQEAFF
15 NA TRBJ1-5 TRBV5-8 CASSLTPDPNQPQHF
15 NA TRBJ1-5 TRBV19 CASNPGTQGGQPQHF
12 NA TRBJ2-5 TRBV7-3 CASSSSGETQYF
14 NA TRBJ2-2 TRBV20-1 CSASPVGRTGELFF
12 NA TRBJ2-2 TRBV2 CASIGLPGELFF
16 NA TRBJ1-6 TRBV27 CASSLNGPAYNSPLHF
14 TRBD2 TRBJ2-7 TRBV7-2 CASSPMERGREQYF
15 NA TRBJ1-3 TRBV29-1 CSVEVQGSLRNTIYF
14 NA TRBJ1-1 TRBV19 CASSIFVGNTEAFF
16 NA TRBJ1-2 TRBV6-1 CASRQMGDLPNYGYTF
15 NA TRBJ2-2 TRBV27 CASPRIFRNTGELFF
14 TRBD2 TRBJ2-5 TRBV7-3 CASSFAGGPATQYF
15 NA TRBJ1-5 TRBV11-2 CASSLEGASTQPQHF
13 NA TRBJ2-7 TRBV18 CASSPSNGYEQYF
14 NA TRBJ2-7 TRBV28 CASSPLPVSYEQYF
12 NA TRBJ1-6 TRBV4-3 CASSRKGSPLHF
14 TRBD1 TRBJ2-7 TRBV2 CASLNRGNDYEQYF
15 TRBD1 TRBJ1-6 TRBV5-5 CASSPGQAYNSPLHF
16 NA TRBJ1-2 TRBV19 CASSRPKERVNYGYTF
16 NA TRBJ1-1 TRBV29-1 CSVEDRAGSKNTEAFF
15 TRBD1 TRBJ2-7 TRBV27 CASSLSQTGGHEQYF
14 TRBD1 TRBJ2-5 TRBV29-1 CSVEVDREAETQYF
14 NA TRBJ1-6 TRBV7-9 CASSSGNDNSPLHF
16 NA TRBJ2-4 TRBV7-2 CASSLARTKLKNIQYF
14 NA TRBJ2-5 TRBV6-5 CASINPSRGETQYF
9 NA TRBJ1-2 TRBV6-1 CASGGRLTF
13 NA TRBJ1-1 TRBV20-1 CSATRQGSTEAFF
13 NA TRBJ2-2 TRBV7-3 CASSLTPGGELFF
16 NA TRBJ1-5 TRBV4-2 CASSQDGRQLIWPQHF
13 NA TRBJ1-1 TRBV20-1 CSASITGTTEAFF
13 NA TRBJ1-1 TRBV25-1 CASSELGSIEAFF